Shown below are 8 T cell receptor beta chains from a single sample sequenced in a study of T cells after posttransplantation cyclophosphamide (dated by TCRdb to about 2016). The library was built by means of the immunoSEQ multiplex PCR assay. The table comes from immuneACCESS by way of TCRdb, which keeps in-frame sequences with V and J called. Part of the clones is missing from these tables; in studies checked, under half for an unresolved V gene and the rest for unknown reasons. In this sample the table shows about 38,000 clones, and no singletons are among them. Of the sample, 2.5% falls within the top ten clones. Sequencing was performed on PBMCs. Receptor source: a man aged 45 to 65 in good health, CMV-negative, and a related stem cell transplant donor.

This clone was counted between two and nine times. V and J are TRBV1 and TRBJ2-7; whether TRBD2, the table's D call, matches the DNA was not checked. TRBV1 is marked as a pseudogene. The length of the CDR3 is 16 residues. In DNA form, the CDR3 reads TGCACCAGCAGCTTGACTAGCGGAGGGGGTTCCTACGAGCAGTACTTC. Translation: CTSSLTSGGGSYEQYF.

This clone appeared many times. The chain links TRBV14 to TRBJ1-1; D not certain. The germline V gene encodes CDR1 SGHDN and CDR2 FVKESK. The CDR3 has 13 residues. Trimming shortened V by 6 bases and J by 7 bases, and 15 bases separated the two germline ends. The CDR3 spells CASRPLDAFEAFF. CDR3 coding DNA: TGTGCCAGCAGGCCACTCGATGCCTTTGAAGCTTTCTTT.

In this sample, this clone turned up many times. V is TRBV19 and J is TRBJ2-3; D gene unclear. This CDR3 is 15 amino acids long. Germline V gives CDR1 LNHDA, CDR2 SQIVND (reference sequence). V was trimmed by 3 bases and J by 0 bases, leaving 10 bases between them. The CDR3 sequence is CASSITASSTDTQYF. The CDR3 DNA follows: TGTGCCAGTAGTATCACAGCCTCGAGCACAGATACGCAGTATTTT.

This clone was seen repeatedly, ten times or more. This chain joins TRBV27 and TRBJ1-2, with TRBD1 identical over 7 bases. Losses at the gene ends were 5 bases for V and 1 base for J; bases not matched to a gene: 13. The CDR3 loop spans 17 amino acids. CDR1 is MNHEY and CDR2 is SMNVEV in the germline V gene (reference sequence). The CDR3 protein is CASSPWGRGTGNYGYTF. CDR3 in DNA: TGTGCCAGCAGTCCTTGGGGCAGGGGGACGGGTAACTATGGCTACACCTTC.

As regards this clone: One junction end does not reproduce the germline sequence, and a read error may be involved. CDR3 DNA: TGTGCCAGCAGTTCGGGACTAGCGGGGGGTTGGGACTTC. Encoded protein: CASSSGLAGGWDF. J is TRBJ2-5 and V is TRBV11-2; 15 bases match TRBD2. This CDR3 contains 13 residues. Looked up from germline, CDR1 is SGHAT and CDR2 is FQNNGV.

The chain combines TRBV18 with TRBJ2-5, with D maybe TRBD2 (5 bases). Trimming took 4 bases from V and 2 from J, leaving 14 bases between them. The CDR3 consists of 15 residues. Germline V gene data show CDR1 as KGHSH and CDR2 as LQKENI. This CDR3 reads CASSQSPGVQETQYF. The CDR3 bases are TGTGCCAGCTCACAAAGTCCCGGGGTACAAGAGACCCAGTACTTC.

The J gene is TRBJ1-1, the V gene TRBV5-4; D gene unclear. The germline gives CDR1 SGHNT, CDR2 YYREEE (reference sequence). Trimming stripped 4 bases from V and 7 bases from J, with 11 bases between. The CDR3 runs 12 residues. CDR3 sequence reads: CASSAEPNEAFF. The CDR3 bases are TGTGCCAGCAGCGCGGAGCCCAATGAAGCTTTCTTT.

This clone was counted at least ten times. The chain joins TRBV4-3 to TRBJ1-1; D is possibly TRBD1 (5 bases). There are 15 residues in the CDR3. The V end lost 0 bases, the J end lost 0 bases, and 8 bases lay between the germline ends. Germline V CDR1 and CDR2: LGHNA, YSLEER. CDR3 DNA: TGCGCCAGCAGCCAAGACAGGGCCATGAACACTGAAGCTTTCTTT. This sequence encodes CASSQDRAMNTEAFF.